Below, 9 T cell receptor beta chains from the same sample are listed, as sequenced in a study of Tregs in tolerant kidney transplant recipients. Here immunoSEQ multiplex PCR was the method, and the copy in TCRdb shows in-frame clones only, minus some. The table has approximately 60,000 clones, 65% to 85% seen once. Material for sequencing was CD4+ T cells from blood. The receptor source for this set is a human donor in good health.

This chain links TRBV7-2 with TRBJ2-1; 13 bases are a match to TRBD2. Per germline, CDR1 SGHTA and CDR2 FQGNSA. V trimming: 5 bases; J trimming: 10 bases; junction bases outside the gene matches: 8. The CDR3 covers 15 residues. This chain's CDR3 is CASSRLAGGAWEQFF. In DNA, the CDR3 is TGTGCCAGCAGCCGACTAGCGGGAGGAGCTTGGGAGCAGTTCTTC.

The V call is TRBV9, the J call TRBJ1-3, with 7 bases that match TRBD1. CDR1 and CDR2 (germline): SGDLS, YYNGEE. V was pared by 4 bases and J by 1 base, with 8 bases of the junction left unmatched. The CDR3 loop spans 16 amino acids. CDR3 sequence: CASSPTTGVSGNTIYF. The DNA for the CDR3 is TGTGCCAGCAGCCCAACTACAGGGGTTTCTGGAAACACCATATATTTT.

The V and J genes are TRBV11-3 and TRBJ2-7; 9 positions match TRBD2. With V trimmed by 2 bases and J by 4 bases, 6 bases remained unmatched. The CDR3 runs 15 residues. Germline values: CDR1 SGHNT, CDR2 YENEEA. This chain's CDR3 is CASSLHSGSGYEQYF. CDR3 sequence (DNA): TGTGCCAGCAGCTTACATAGCGGGAGTGGATACGAGCAGTACTTC.

The CDR3 DNA reads TGTGCCAGTAGTATAGGTCGACTTATGGACACTGAAGCTTTCTTT. Protein product: CASSIGRLMDTEAFF. This chain connects TRBV19 to TRBJ1-1; no firm D call. Germline CDR1 LNHDA, CDR2 SQIVND (reference sequence). CDR3 length: 15 residues. Trimming left V 1 base short and J 3 bases short, with 12 bases between.

As DNA, the CDR3 is TGCAGTGCTCAGAGGTCCTACGAGCAGTACTTC. Its protein is CSAQRSYEQYF. The gene calls are TRBV20-1 and TRBJ2-7, with no clear D. The CDR3 is 11 amino acids. Germline CDR1 DFQATT, CDR2 SNEGSKA (reference sequence). With 5 bases removed from V and 1 base from J, the gap between germline ends came to 6 bases.

V usage is TRBV9 and J usage is TRBJ2-1, with a weak D call TRBD2 (5 bases). Germline CDR1 and CDR2: SGDLS and YYNGEE. With 4 bases removed from V and 7 bases from J, the gap between germline ends came to 21 bases. The CDR3 covers 16 residues. The CDR3 DNA is TGTGCCAGCAGCCCCGGTGTAGCAGGAAGAGGGAATGAGCAGTTCTTC. It translates to CASSPGVAGRGNEQFF.

The chain links TRBV10-3 to TRBJ2-2; TRBD1 is a possible D gene (6 bases). Germline V gives CDR1 ENHRY, CDR2 SYGVKD. The CDR3 runs to 14 residues. The V gene lost 9 bases and the J gene lost 7 bases, with 18 bases spanning the gap. The CDR3 spells CAIGAMGAGGELFF. CDR3 bases: TGTGCCATAGGCGCGATGGGGGCGGGCGGGGAGCTGTTTTTT.

This chain uses TRBV19 with TRBJ2-1; 12 bases are shared with TRBD1. CDR1 and CDR2 (germline): LNHDA, SQIVND (reference sequence). CDR3 length: 17 residues. After removal of 1 base from V and 4 bases from J, the junction contained 5 bases not matched to a gene. The CDR3 loop is CASSIALGQGAYNEQFF. For the CDR3, the DNA is TGTGCCAGTAGTATAGCTCTGGGACAGGGGGCGTACAATGAGCAGTTCTTC.

The genes are TRBV4-1 and TRBJ2-7; unclear D gene. Trimming took 5 bases from V and 2 from J, leaving 19 bases between them. CDR1 is MGHRA, CDR2 YSYEKL, per germline. This CDR3 region has 16 residues. CDR3 bases: TGCGCCAGCAGCTCCTACCCCCTGGGGAAAACCTACGAGCAGTACTTC. Translating gives CASSSYPLGKTYEQYF.